This T cell receptor (beta chain) comes out of a study of blood T cell repertoires in COVID-19. CDR3 length: 14 amino acids. From germline, CDR1 is SNHLY and CDR2 FYNNEI. The junction had 9 bases not matched to a gene; V was cut back by 8 bases and J by 4 bases. The authors' processing: Reference gene primers were amplified, and this amplification served to estimate nucleated cell counts. Method: immunoSEQ multiplex PCR; TCRdb's copy keeps in-frame clones and lacks some. The DNA was the basis for D and trimming; V, J and clone size are from that table. This sample has under 100,000 clones, with around 90% found just once.

The J gene is TRBJ2-3, the V gene TRBV2, with 7 bases lining up with TRBD1. The sequence was obtained from a woman between 65 and 79 years old with acute or convalescent COVID-19. Input material: peripheral blood. The CDR3 DNA follows: TGTGCCAGCGGACAGGAATCCGTTTCAGATACGCAGTATTTT. Translating gives CASGQESVSDTQYF.